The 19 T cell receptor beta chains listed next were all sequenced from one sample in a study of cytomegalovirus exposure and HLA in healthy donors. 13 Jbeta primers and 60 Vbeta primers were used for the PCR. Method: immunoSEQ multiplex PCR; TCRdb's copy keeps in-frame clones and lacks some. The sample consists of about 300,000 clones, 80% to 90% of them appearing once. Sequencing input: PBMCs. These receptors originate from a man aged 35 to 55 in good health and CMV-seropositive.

CDR3: CASRSLKGRGSNQPQHF. The CDR3 nucleotides are TGTGCCAGCAGGTCTCTGAAGGGCAGGGGGAGCAATCAGCCCCAGCATTTT. The chain combines TRBV2 with TRBJ1-5; 7 bases map to TRBD1. The junction had 12 bases not matched to a gene; V was cut back by 6 bases and J by 1 base. This CDR3 contains 17 residues. Germline V CDR1 and CDR2: SNHLY, FYNNEI.

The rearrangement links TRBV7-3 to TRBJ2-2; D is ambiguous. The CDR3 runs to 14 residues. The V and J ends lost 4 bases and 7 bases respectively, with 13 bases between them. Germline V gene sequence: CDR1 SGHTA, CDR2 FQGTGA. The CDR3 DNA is TGTGCCAGCAGCTCCCCCCGCGGCGGCGGGGAGCTGTTTTTT. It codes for CASSSPRGGGELFF.

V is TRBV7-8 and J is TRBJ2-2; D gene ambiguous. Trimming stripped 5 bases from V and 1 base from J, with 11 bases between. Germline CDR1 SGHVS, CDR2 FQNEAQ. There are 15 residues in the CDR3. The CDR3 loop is CASSGPGGNTGELFF. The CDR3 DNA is TGTGCCAGCAGCGGCCCGGGTGGGAACACCGGGGAGCTGTTTTTT.

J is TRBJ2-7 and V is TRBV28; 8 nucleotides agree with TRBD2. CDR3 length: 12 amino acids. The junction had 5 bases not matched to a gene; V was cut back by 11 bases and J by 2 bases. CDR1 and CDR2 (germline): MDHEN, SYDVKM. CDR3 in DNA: TGTGCCGCCGGGCGGGGGGCCTACGAGCAGTACTTC. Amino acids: CAAGRGAYEQYF.

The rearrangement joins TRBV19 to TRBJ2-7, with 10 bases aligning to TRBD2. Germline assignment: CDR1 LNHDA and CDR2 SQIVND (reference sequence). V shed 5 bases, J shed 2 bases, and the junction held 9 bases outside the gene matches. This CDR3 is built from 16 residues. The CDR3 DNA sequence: TGTGCCAGTAGTCAAACCGCCGGACTAGCGGCCTACGAGCAGTACTTC. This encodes CASSQTAGLAAYEQYF.

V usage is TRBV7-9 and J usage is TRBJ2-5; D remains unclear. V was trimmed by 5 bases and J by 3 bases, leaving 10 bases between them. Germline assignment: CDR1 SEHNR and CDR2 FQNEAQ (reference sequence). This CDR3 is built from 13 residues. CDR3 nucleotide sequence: TGTGCCAGCAGCCCCCGTAGTGAAGAGACCCAGTACTTC. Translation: CASSPRSEETQYF.

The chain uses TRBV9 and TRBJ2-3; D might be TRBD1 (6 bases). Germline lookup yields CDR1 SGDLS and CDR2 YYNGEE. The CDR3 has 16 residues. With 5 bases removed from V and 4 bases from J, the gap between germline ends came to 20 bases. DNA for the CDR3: TGTGCCAGCAGTCCCGGGACATCAAACTCCCCAGATACGCAGTATTTT. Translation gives CASSPGTSNSPDTQYF.

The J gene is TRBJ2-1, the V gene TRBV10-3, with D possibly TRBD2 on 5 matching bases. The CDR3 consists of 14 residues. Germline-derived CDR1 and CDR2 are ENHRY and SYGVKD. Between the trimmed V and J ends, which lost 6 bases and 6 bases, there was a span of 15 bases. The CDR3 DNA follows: TGTGCCATCAGCGATAGCGTGTTGCCCAATGAGCAGTTCTTC. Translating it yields CAISDSVLPNEQFF.

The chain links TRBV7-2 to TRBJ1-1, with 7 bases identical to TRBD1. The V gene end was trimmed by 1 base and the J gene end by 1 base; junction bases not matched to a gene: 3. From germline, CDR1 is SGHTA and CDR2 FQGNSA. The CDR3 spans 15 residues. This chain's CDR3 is CASSLVSGGNTEAFF. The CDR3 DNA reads TGTGCCAGCAGCTTAGTCTCAGGGGGGAACACTGAAGCTTTCTTT. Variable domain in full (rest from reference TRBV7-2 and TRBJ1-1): GAGVSQSPSNKVTEKGKDVELRCDPISGHTALYWYRQSLGQGLEFLIYFQGNSAPDKSGLPSDRFSAERTGGSVSTLTIQRTQQEDSAVYLCASSLVSGGNTEAFFGQGTRLTVV.

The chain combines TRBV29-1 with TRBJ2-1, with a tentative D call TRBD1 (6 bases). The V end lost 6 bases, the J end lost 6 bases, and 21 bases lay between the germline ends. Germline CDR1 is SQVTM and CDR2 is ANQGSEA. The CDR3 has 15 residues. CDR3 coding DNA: TGCAGCGTGCCACGACTTAGCAGGGGACCCAATGAGCAGTTCTTC. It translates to CSVPRLSRGPNEQFF.

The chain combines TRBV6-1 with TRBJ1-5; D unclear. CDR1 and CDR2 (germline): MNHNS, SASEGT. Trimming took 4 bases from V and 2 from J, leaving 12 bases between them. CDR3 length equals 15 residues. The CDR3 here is CASSVGREGNQPQHF. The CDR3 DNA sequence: TGTGCCAGCAGTGTGGGGAGGGAGGGCAATCAGCCCCAGCATTTT.

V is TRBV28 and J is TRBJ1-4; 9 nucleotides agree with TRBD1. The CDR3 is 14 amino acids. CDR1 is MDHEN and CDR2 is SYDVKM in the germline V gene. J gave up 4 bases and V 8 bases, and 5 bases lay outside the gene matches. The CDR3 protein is CASGRTGVNEKLFF. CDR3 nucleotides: TGTGCCAGCGGCAGGACAGGGGTTAATGAAAAACTGTTTTTT. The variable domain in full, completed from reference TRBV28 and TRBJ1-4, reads DVKVTQSSRYLVKRTGEKVFLECVQDMDHENMFWYRQDPGLGLRLIYFSYDVKMKEKGDIPEGYSVSREKKERFSLILESASTNQTSMYLCASGRTGVNEKLFFGSGTQLSVL.

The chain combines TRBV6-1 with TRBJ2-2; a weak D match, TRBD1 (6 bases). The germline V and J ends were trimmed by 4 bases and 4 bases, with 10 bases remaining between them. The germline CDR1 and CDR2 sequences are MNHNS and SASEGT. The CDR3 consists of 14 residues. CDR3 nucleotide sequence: TGTGCCAGCAGTGGGGGACACCTCACCGGGGAGCTGTTTTTT. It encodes CASSGGHLTGELFF.

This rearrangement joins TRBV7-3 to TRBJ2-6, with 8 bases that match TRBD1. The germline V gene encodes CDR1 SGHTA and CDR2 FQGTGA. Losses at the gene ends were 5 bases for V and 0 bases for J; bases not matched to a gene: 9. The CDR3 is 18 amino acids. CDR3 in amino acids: CASSPLAGGSSGANVLTF. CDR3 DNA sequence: TGTGCCAGCAGCCCTTTGGCAGGGGGCTCCTCTGGGGCCAACGTCCTGACTTTC.

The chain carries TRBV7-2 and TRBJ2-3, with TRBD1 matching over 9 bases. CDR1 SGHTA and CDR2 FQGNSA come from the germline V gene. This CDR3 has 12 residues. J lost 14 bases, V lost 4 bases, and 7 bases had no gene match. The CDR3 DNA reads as TGTGCCAGCAGCTACCGGGACAGGGCGTCGTATTTT. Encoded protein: CASSYRDRASYF.

The CDR3 bases are TGCGCCAGCAGCTTGGTCCAGGGTACGTCCAATGAGCAGTTCTTC. Translated, it gives CASSLVQGTSNEQFF. The chain couples TRBV5-1 to TRBJ2-1, with D possibly matching TRBD1 (5 bases). V gave up 0 bases and J gave up 6 bases, with 13 bases separating them. The germline CDR1 and CDR2 sequences are SGHRS and YFSETQ. This CDR3 region has 15 residues.

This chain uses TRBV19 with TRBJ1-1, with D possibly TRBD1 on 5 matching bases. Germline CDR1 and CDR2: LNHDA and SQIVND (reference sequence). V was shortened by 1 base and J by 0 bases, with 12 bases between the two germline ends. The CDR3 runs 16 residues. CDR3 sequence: CASSIGGGYMNTEAFF. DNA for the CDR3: TGTGCCAGTAGTATAGGCGGGGGGTACATGAACACTGAAGCTTTCTTT.

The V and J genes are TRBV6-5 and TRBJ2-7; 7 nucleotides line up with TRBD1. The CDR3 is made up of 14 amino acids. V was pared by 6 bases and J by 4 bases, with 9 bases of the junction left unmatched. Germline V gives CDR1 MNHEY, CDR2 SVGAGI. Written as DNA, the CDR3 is TGTGCCAGCAGCGTGGGAGTCAGGGGGTACGAGCAGTACTTC. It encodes CASSVGVRGYEQYF.

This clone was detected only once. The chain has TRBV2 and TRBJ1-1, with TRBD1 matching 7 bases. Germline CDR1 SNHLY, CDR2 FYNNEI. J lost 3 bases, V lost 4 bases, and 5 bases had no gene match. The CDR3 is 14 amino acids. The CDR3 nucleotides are TGTGCCAGCAGTGTTGAGGGGGCGGACACTGAAGCTTTCTTT. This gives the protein CASSVEGADTEAFF.